Listed below are T cell receptor beta chains from one sample, sequenced in a study of blood T cell repertoires in COVID-19. Using immunoSEQ multiplex PCR, the repertoire was profiled, and TCRdb retains in-frame clones only, with some absent. Of under 150,000 clones in the sample, 83% are singletons; the top ten hold 5.5% to 6.5%. The sample comprised peripheral blood. These receptors all stem from an older man with active or convalescent COVID-19. Both conserved end residues are part of each CDR3. D genes are given only for firm matches. Expanded clones are given a class, and other clones once, few, many or no size at all.

d_gene | j_gene | abundance | v_gene | CDR3nt | CDR3aa
TRBD2 | TRBJ2-7 | NA | TRBV30 | TGTGCCTGGAGTGTACCAGGGCTAGCGGGCTACGAGCAGTACTTC | CAWSVPGLAGYEQYF
NA | TRBJ1-6 | NA | TRBV6-6 | TGTGCCAGCAGTGATTGGAGCTCCTATAATTCACCCCTCCACTTT | CASSDWSSYNSPLHF
NA | TRBJ1-2 | NA | TRBV7-9 | TGTGCCAGCAGCTTAGACACCCTTTTCCATGGCTACACCTTC | CASSLDTLFHGYTF
TRBD1 | TRBJ2-7 | NA | TRBV9 | TGTGCCAGCAGCGTAGAGGGGACAGGGATTCACGAGCAGTACTTC | CASSVEGTGIHEQYF
TRBD2 | TRBJ2-3 | NA | TRBV5-1 | TGCGCCAGCAGGGGTAGCGGGGGCGAAGGTACGCAGTATTTT | CASRGSGGEGTQYF
TRBD1 | TRBJ1-1 | NA | TRBV10-3 | TGTGCCATCAGTGAGTCGGGGGGACAGGTGAACACTGAAGCTTTCTTT | CAISESGGQVNTEAFF
NA | TRBJ1-3 | NA | TRBV5-1 | TGCGCCAGCAGCCCTTCCGGGACATCAGTCTCTGGAAACACCATATATTTT | CASSPSGTSVSGNTIYF
TRBD1 | TRBJ1-6 | NA | TRBV5-1 | TGCGCCAGCAGCACCGAGACAGGGTCCGATAATTCACCCCTCCACTTT | CASSTETGSDNSPLHF
NA | TRBJ1-2 | many | TRBV5-6 | TGTGCCAGCAGCTTGCGACAGGACTATGGCTACACCTTC | CASSLRQDYGYTF
NA | TRBJ1-1 | few | TRBV4-3 | TGCGCCAGCAGCCCTACGACAGAGAACACTGAAGCTTTCTTT | CASSPTTENTEAFF
NA | TRBJ1-2 | NA | TRBV14 | TGTGCCAGCAGCCAAGGACGAACAGGGATCTATGGCTACACCTTC | CASSQGRTGIYGYTF
NA | TRBJ1-6 | NA | TRBV9 | TGTGCCAGCAGTTCCGGGAACCCTAATTCACCCCTCCACTTT | CASSSGNPNSPLHF
TRBD2 | TRBJ2-3 | NA | TRBV7-8 | TGTGCCAGCAGCACCTTAGCGGGCTCTAGCACAGATACGCAGTATTTT | CASSTLAGSSTDTQYF
NA | TRBJ1-1 | NA | TRBV7-9 | TGTGCCAGCAGCCCCGGAGTCACTGAAGCTTTCTTT | CASSPGVTEAFF
NA | TRBJ1-5 | NA | TRBV23-1 | TGCGCCAGCAAGCGGGGGAGGAGCAATCAGCCCCAGCATTTT | CASKRGRSNQPQHF
NA | TRBJ2-3 | NA | TRBV18 | TGTGCCAGCTCACCCGAGGGACACCGTAAAGAGGCGGATACGCAGTATTTT | CASSPEGHRKEADTQYF
NA | TRBJ1-6 | NA | TRBV2 | TGTGCCAGCACGGGGGGAGGGAATTCACCCCTCCACTTT | CASTGGGNSPLHF
NA | TRBJ1-2 | NA | TRBV27 | TGTGCCAGCAGTTTGATTTCCGGCGGGAAACAGGAGTGGACCTTC | CASSLISGGKQEWTF
NA | TRBJ2-3 | NA | TRBV19 | TGTGCCAGTAGTGGCGGGGGCACAGATACGCAGTATTTT | CASSGGGTDTQYF
NA | TRBJ1-3 | NA | TRBV12-3/TRBV12-4 | TGTGCCACCAGTGCAGGGCACACCATATATTTT | CATSAGHTIYF
TRBD1 | TRBJ1-5 | few | TRBV12-5 | TGTGCTAGTGGTTCCACCGGGACAGAGAGCCCCCCCTACAATCAGCCCCAGCATTTT | CASGSTGTESPPYNQPQHF
NA | TRBJ2-2 | NA | TRBV7-3 | TGTGCCAGCACCCCTTACTCCGGGACAAACACCGGGGAGCTGTTTTTT | CASTPYSGTNTGELFF
NA | TRBJ2-3 | NA | TRBV27 | TGTGCCACCCTCGGGAGCAGGGCAGATACGCAGTATTTT | CATLGSRADTQYF
NA | TRBJ1-6 | NA | TRBV7-9 | TGTGCCAGCACACACGGCGGCTGGGATAATTCACCCCTCCACTTT | CASTHGGWDNSPLHF
TRBD1 | TRBJ1-3 | once | TRBV9 | TGTGCCAGCAGCGTAGGTTGGCAGGGGGCTTACGGAAACACCATATATTTT | CASSVGWQGAYGNTIYF
TRBD2 | TRBJ2-5 | NA | TRBV2 | TGTGCCAGCAGTCGTCTAGCGGGGGGCCACCAAGAGACCCAGTACTTC | CASSRLAGGHQETQYF
TRBD1 | TRBJ2-3 | NA | TRBV30 | TGTGCCTGGGAGACAGGGTCGGGGACAGATACGCAGTATTTT | CAWETGSGTDTQYF
NA | TRBJ2-3 | NA | TRBV9 | TGTGCCAGCAGCGTAGACGAGGGAGTCACAGATACGCAGTATTTT | CASSVDEGVTDTQYF
NA | TRBJ2-6 | many | TRBV19 | TGTGCCAGTATAGAGGCTCCTGGGGCCAACGTCCTGACTTTC | CASIEAPGANVLTF
NA | TRBJ1-3 | NA | TRBV20-1 | TGCAGTGCTAGAGTCAGAAACACCATATATTTT | CSARVRNTIYF
NA | TRBJ1-5 | NA | TRBV29-1 | TGCAGCGTTGGGGGGGAGTCCAATCAGCCCCAGCATTTT | CSVGGESNQPQHF
NA | TRBJ2-2 | NA | TRBV19 | TGTGCCAGTAGTAGCCAGCCAGGGACTGCCGGCGGGGAGCTGTTTTTT | CASSSQPGTAGGELFF
TRBD1 | TRBJ2-5 | NA | TRBV10-3 | TGTGCCACCCGGGACAGTAGCCAAGAGACCCAGTACTTC | CATRDSSQETQYF
NA | TRBJ1-1 | NA | TRBV28 | TGTGCCAGCAGTTTAGGGAGGGGGGACACTGAAGCTTTCTTT | CASSLGRGDTEAFF
TRBD2 | TRBJ2-7 | NA | TRBV7-9 | TGTGCCAGCAGCTGGAGGCCAAGCGGGGGGGCCTCTAGTGAGCAGTACTTC | CASSWRPSGGASSEQYF
NA | TRBJ2-7 | NA | TRBV7-3 | TGTGCCAGCAGCCCTCAGGGGGGAGACGAGCAGTACTTC | CASSPQGGDEQYF
TRBD1 | TRBJ1-1 | NA | TRBV28 | TGTGCCAGCACAGGGGGCACTGAAGCTTTCTTT | CASTGGTEAFF
TRBD1 | TRBJ2-2 | NA | TRBV19 | TGTGCCAGTAGTGACGGCGGACAGGGGCACACCGGGGAGCTGTTTTTT | CASSDGGQGHTGELFF
NA | TRBJ1-5 | NA | TRBV6-2/TRBV6-3 | TGTGCCAGCAGTCCCTCACCGGGACACAGTTATTTTAGCAATCAGCCCCAGCATTTT | CASSPSPGHSYFSNQPQHF
NA | TRBJ1-5 | few | TRBV27 | TGTGCCAGCAGTGCCTCCGGGACAAACACAAATCAGCCCCAGCATTTT | CASSASGTNTNQPQHF
NA | TRBJ1-1 | NA | TRBV10-3 | TGTGCCATCAGTGGTCAGGAATCGCGCACTGAAGCTTTCTTT | CAISGQESRTEAFF
NA | TRBJ1-4 | NA | TRBV2 | TGTGCCAGCAGGAGGGGAGGCGGGATTAATGAAAAACTGTTTTTT | CASRRGGGINEKLFF
TRBD1 | TRBJ2-7 | NA | TRBV20-1 | TGCAGTGCCTTGGACAGGGCCGAGCAGTACTTC | CSALDRAEQYF
NA | TRBJ1-1 | NA | TRBV5-4 | TGTGCCAGCAGCCCCGGGTTTGGAGTGAACACTGAAGCTTTCTTT | CASSPGFGVNTEAFF
TRBD1 | TRBJ2-7 | few | TRBV19 | TGTGCCACCAAAGGGCAGGGGGTCTACGAGCAGTACTTC | CATKGQGVYEQYF
NA | TRBJ2-5 | once | TRBV6-2/TRBV6-3 | TGTGCCAGCAGTTTAGGGGTTCCGGAGACCCAGTACTTC | CASSLGVPETQYF
NA | TRBJ2-1 | NA | TRBV5-1 | TGCGCCAGCAGCTTCCTTTCGACATCCCACAATGAGCAGTTCTTC | CASSFLSTSHNEQFF
TRBD1 | TRBJ1-6 | NA | TRBV6-2/TRBV6-3 | TGTGCCAGCAGTATAACAGGGGGCGCGGGTTCACCCCTCCACTTT | CASSITGGAGSPLHF
NA | TRBJ2-5 | NA | TRBV5-1 | TGCGCCAGCAGCTTGATGAGTACCCAAGAGACCCAGTACTTC | CASSLMSTQETQYF
TRBD1 | TRBJ1-1 | NA | TRBV6-5 | TGTGCCAGCCCTAACAGGGGGCGCGGGTTCACTGAAGCTTTCTTT | CASPNRGRGFTEAFF
NA | TRBJ2-7 | NA | TRBV6-5 | TGTGCCAGCAGATCAGCCTACGAGCAGTACTTC | CASRSAYEQYF
TRBD1 | TRBJ2-3 | NA | TRBV7-2 | TGTGCCAGCAGCGCACAGGGGATGGACACAGATACGCAGTATTTT | CASSAQGMDTDTQYF
NA | TRBJ2-7 | NA | TRBV5-6 | TGTGCCAGCAGCCCCGGGGGACTCTTGGCCTACGAGCAGTACTTC | CASSPGGLLAYEQYF
TRBD1 | TRBJ1-4 | few | TRBV2 | TGTGCCAGCAGCGCCAACAGGGGTTTGAATGAAAAACTGTTTTTT | CASSANRGLNEKLFF
NA | TRBJ2-7 | few | TRBV7-8 | TGTGCCAGCAGCTCTAGGAGGGACAGACCCTACGAGCAGTACTTC | CASSSRRDRPYEQYF
NA | TRBJ1-2 | NA | TRBV24-1 | TGTGCCACCAAAGACGGGACTGACTATGGCTACACCTTC | CATKDGTDYGYTF
NA | TRBJ2-2 | NA | TRBV30 | TGTGCCTGGGCTCGGGTAACCGGGGAGCTGTTTTTT | CAWARVTGELFF